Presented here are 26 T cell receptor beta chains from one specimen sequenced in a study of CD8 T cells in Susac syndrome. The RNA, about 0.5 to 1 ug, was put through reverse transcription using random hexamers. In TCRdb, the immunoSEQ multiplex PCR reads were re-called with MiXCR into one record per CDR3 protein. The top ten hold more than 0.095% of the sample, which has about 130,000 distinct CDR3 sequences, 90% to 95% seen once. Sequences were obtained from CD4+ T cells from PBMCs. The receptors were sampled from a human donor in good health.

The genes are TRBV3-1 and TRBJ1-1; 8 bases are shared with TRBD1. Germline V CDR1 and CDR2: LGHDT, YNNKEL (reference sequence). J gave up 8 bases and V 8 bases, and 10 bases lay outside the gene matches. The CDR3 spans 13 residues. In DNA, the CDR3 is TGTGCCAGCGCGCTAAGGTGGACAGGGGAAGCTTTCTTT. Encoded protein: CASALRWTGEAFF.

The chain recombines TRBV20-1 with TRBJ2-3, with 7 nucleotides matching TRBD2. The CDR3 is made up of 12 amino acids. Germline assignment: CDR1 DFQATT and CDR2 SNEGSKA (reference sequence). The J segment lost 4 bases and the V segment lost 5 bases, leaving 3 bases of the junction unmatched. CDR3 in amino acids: CSAGGDSDTQYF. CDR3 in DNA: TGCAGTGCTGGGGGGGATTCAGATACGCAGTATTTT.

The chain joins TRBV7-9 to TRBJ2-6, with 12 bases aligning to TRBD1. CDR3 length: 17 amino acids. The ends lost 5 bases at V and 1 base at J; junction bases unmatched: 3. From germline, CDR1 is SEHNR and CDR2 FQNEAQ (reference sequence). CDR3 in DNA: TGTGCCAGCAGCAGGGACAGGGGGCGATCTGGGGCCAACGTCCTGACTTTC. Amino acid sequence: CASSRDRGRSGANVLTF.

CDR3 region: CSAKGTTDTQYF. In DNA, the CDR3 is TGCAGTGCTAAAGGGACTACAGATACGCAGTATTTT. The chain employs TRBV20-1 and TRBJ2-3; tentatively, D is TRBD2 (6 bases). The CDR3 contains 12 residues. The germline V gene encodes CDR1 DFQATT and CDR2 SNEGSKA (reference sequence). V lost 4 bases to trimming and J lost 3 bases, with 8 bases between them.

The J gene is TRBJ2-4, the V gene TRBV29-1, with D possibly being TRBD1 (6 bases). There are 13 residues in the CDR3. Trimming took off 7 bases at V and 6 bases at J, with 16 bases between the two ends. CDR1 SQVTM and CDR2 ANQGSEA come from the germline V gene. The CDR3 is CSAGQSPLNIQYF. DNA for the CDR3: TGCAGCGCAGGACAGTCCCCCCTAAACATTCAGTACTTC.

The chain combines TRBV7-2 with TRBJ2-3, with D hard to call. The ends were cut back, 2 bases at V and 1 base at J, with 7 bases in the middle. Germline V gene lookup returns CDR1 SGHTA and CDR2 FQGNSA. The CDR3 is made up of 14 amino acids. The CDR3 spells CASSLSARTDTQYF. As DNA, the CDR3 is TGTGCCAGCAGCTTATCGGCTCGCACAGATACGCAGTATTTT.

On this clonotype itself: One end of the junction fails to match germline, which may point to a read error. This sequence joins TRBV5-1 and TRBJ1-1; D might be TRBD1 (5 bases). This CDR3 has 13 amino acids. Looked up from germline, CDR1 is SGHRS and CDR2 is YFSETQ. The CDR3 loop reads CASRLGENTEAFF. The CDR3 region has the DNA TGCGCCAGCAGGTTGGGGGAGAACACTGAAGCTTTCTTT.

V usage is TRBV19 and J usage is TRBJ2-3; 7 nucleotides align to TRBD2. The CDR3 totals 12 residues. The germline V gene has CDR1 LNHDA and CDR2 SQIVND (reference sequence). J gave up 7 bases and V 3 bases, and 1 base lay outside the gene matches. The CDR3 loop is CASSISGNTQYF. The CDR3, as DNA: TGTGCCAGTAGTATCAGCGGGAATACGCAGTATTTT.

This CDR3 reads CASSLGGGGGNTDTQYF. In DNA form, the CDR3 reads TGTGCCAGCAGCTTAGGAGGCGGAGGAGGAAACACAGATACGCAGTATTTT. V gene TRBV7-8 combines with J gene TRBJ2-3; D is possibly TRBD2 (5 bases). Trimming stripped 1 base from V and 2 bases from J, with 16 bases between. The CDR3 has 17 residues. The germline gives CDR1 SGHVS, CDR2 FQNEAQ.

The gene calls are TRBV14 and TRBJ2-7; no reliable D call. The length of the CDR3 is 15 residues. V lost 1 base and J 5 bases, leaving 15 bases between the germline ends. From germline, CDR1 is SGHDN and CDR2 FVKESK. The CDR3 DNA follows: TGTGCCAGCAGCCAAGTGTCACAGCCTATCCACGAGCAGTACTTC. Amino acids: CASSQVSQPIHEQYF.

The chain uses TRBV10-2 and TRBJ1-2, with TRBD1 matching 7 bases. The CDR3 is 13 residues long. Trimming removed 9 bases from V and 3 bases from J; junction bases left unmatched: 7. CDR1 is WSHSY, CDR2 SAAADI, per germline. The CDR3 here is CASTPTGDYGYTF. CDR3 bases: TGCGCCAGTACTCCTACAGGGGACTATGGCTACACCTTC.

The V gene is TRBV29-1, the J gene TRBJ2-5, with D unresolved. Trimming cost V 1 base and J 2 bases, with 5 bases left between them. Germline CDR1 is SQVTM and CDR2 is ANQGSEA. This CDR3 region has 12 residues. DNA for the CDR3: TGCAGCGTTGAAGTGAGACAAGAGACCCAGTACTTC. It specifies CSVEVRQETQYF.

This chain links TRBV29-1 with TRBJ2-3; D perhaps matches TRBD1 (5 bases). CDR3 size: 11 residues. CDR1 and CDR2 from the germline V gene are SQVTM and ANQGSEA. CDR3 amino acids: CTTGSTDTQYF. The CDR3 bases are TGCACCACAGGTAGCACAGATACGCAGTATTTT.

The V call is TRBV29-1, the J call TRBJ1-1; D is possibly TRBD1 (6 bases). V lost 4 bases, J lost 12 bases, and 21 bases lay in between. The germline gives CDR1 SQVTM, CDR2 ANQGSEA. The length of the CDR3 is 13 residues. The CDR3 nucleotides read TGCAGCGTTGGGGAGGGGGGGCAGGTGGGATCTTTCTTT. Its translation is CSVGEGGQVGSFF.

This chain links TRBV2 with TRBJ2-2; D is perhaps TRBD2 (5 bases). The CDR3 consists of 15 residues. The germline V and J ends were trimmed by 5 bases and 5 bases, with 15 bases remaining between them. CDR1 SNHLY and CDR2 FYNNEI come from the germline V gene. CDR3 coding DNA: TGTGCCAGCAGTACCCGGACGAGAGGGACCGGGGAGCTGTTTTTT. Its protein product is CASSTRTRGTGELFF.

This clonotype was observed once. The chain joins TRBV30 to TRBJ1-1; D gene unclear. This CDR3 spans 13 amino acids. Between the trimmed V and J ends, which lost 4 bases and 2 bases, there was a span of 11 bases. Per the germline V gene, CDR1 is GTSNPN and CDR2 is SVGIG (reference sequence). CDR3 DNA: TGTGCCTGGACAGTACGCCGAAACACTGAAGCTTTCTTT. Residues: CAWTVRRNTEAFF.

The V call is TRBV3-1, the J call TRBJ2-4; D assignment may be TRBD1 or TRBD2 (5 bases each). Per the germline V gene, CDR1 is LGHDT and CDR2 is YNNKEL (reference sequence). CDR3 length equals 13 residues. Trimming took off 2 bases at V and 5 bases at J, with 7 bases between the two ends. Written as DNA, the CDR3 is TGTGCCAGCAGCCAAAGAGGGGAAAACATTCAGTACTTC. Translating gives CASSQRGENIQYF.

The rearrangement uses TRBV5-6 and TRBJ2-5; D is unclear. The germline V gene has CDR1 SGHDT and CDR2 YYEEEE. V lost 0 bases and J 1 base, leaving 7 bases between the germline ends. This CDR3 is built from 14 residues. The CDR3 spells CASSLDGFQETQYF. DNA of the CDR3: TGTGCCAGCAGCTTGGACGGATTCCAAGAGACCCAGTACTTC.

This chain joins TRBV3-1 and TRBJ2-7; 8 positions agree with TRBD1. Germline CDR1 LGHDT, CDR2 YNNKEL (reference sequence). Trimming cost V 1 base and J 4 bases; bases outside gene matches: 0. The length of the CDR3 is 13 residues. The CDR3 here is CASSQGDRYEQYF. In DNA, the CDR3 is TGTGCCAGCAGCCAAGGGGACAGGTACGAGCAGTACTTC.

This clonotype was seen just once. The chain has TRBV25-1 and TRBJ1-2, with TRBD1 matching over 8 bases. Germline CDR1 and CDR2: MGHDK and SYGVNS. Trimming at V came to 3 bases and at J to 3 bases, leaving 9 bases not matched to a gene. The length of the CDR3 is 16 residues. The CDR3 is CASSEWDLTGDYGYTF. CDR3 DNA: TGTGCCAGCAGTGAGTGGGATTTGACAGGGGACTATGGCTACACCTTC.

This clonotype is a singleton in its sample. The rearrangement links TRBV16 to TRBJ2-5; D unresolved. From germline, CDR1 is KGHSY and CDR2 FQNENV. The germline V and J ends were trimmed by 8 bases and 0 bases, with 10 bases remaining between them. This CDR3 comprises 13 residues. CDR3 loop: CASSRNNQETQYF. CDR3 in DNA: TGTGCCAGCTCGAGGAACAACCAAGAGACCCAGTACTTC.

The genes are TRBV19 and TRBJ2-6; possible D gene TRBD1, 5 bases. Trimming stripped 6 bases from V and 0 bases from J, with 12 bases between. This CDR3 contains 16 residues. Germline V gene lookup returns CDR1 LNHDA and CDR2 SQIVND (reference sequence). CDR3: CASSLPGLSGANVLTF. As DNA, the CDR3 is TGTGCCAGTAGCTTACCAGGGCTCTCTGGGGCCAACGTCCTGACTTTC.

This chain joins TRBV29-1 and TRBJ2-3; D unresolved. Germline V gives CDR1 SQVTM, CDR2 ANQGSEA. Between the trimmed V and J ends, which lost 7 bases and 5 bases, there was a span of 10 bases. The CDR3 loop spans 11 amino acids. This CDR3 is CSAPVGDTQYF. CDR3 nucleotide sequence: TGCAGCGCCCCGGTGGGAGATACGCAGTATTTT.

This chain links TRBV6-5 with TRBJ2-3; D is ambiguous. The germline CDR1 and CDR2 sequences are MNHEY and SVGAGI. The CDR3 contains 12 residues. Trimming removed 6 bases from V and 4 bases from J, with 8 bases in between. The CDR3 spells CASSGNADTQYF. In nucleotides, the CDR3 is TGTGCCAGCAGCGGCAATGCAGATACGCAGTATTTT.

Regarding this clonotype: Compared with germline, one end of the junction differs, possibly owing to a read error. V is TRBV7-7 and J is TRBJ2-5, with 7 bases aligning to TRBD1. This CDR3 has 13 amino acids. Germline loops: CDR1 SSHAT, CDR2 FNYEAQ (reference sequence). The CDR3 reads CASSDRERKTQYF. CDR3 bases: TGTGCTAGCAGCGACAGGGAAAGGAAGACCCAGTACTTC.

The chain's CDR3 is CASSHGQQPQHF. CDR3 nucleotides: TGTGCCAGCAGCCATGGTCAACAGCCCCAGCATTTT. The V call is TRBV3-1, the J call TRBJ1-5; D is uncertain. Trimming cost V 3 bases and J 7 bases, with 7 bases left between them. The CDR3 is 12 residues long. CDR1 and CDR2 from the germline V gene are LGHDT and YNNKEL (reference sequence).